The 17 T cell receptor beta chains below all came from one sample that was sequenced in a study of shared clonotypes between healthy human individuals (TCRdb year 2020). The method was the immunoSEQ multiplex PCR assay. Drawn from immuneACCESS, this table holds only the in-frame rearrangements with V and J called that TCRdb kept. Clones are partly lost; checked studies trace under half to an unresolved V gene and leave the rest unexplained. The sample data list a few million clones, and 85% to 95% of these were observed just once. 0.39% of the sample comes from the top ten. The sequenced material came from naive CD4+ T cells from PBMCs. The cell subset or site tag for this specimen amounts to: CD45RA+ positively selected. The receptors here all came from a man between 18 and 29 years old in good health. Some clones in this sample may be carry-over from other donors' samples.

This chain uses TRBV25-1 with TRBJ1-4; the match to TRBD1 covers 10 bases. With V trimmed by 4 bases and J by 3 bases, 2 bases remained unmatched. This CDR3 is built from 15 residues. The germline V gene has CDR1 MGHDK and CDR2 SYGVNS. This CDR3 is CASSGDRGANEKLFF. As DNA, the CDR3 is TGTGCCAGCAGTGGGGACAGGGGAGCTAATGAAAAACTGTTTTTT.

The V call is TRBV5-1, the J call TRBJ2-2, with 8 positions matching TRBD1. The trim removed 4 bases at V and 4 bases at J, leaving 9 bases unmatched. This CDR3 is built from 16 residues. The germline V gene has CDR1 SGHRS and CDR2 YFSETQ. The CDR3 DNA follows: TGCGCCAGCAGCCGCAGGGGGCAGGTGGGCACCGGGGAGCTGTTTTTT. Protein sequence: CASSRRGQVGTGELFF.

This clone came up once. J is TRBJ2-7 and V is TRBV5-1, with 7 nucleotides matching TRBD1. CDR3 length: 14 residues. Germline values: CDR1 SGHRS, CDR2 YFSETQ. The trim removed 4 bases at V and 5 bases at J, leaving 9 bases unmatched. DNA of the CDR3: TGCGCCAGCAGCGGCCGGGGCAGGGGGAACGAGCAGTACTTC. Its translation: CASSGRGRGNEQYF.

This clone has only one observation. The genes are TRBV11-2 and TRBJ2-1; TRBD2 aligns across 8 bases. The length of the CDR3 is 18 residues. Germline values: CDR1 SGHAT, CDR2 FQNNGV. The junction had 19 bases not matched to a gene; V was cut back by 6 bases and J by 6 bases. Written as DNA, the CDR3 is TGTGCCAGCAGAAAAGGATCCGTTCGAGCGGGAGAATTCAATGAGCAGTTCTTC. Translated: CASRKGSVRAGEFNEQFF.

Comment on this clone: Other DNA variants within this sample encode the same CDR3. This sequence joins TRBV4-3 and TRBJ2-1, with 12 bases matching TRBD2. The ends lost 3 bases at V and 4 bases at J; junction bases unmatched: 1. The CDR3 consists of 15 residues. Germline CDR1 is LGHNA and CDR2 is YSLEER. CDR3: CASSQGTSGYNEQFF. As DNA, the CDR3 is TGCGCCAGCAGCCAGGGGACTAGCGGGTACAATGAGCAGTTCTTC.

This sequence joins TRBV29-1 and TRBJ2-5, with D perhaps matching TRBD2 (5 bases). With 6 bases removed from V and 2 bases from J, the gap between germline ends came to 19 bases. The germline CDR1 and CDR2 sequences are SQVTM and ANQGSEA. CDR3 size: 15 residues. CDR3 loop: CSVDTASNLQETQYF. The CDR3 region has the DNA TGCAGCGTAGACACGGCTAGCAACCTTCAAGAGACCCAGTACTTC.

The chain has TRBV11-3 and TRBJ1-1; D gene ambiguous. The CDR3 is 13 residues long. The germline V gene encodes CDR1 SGHNT and CDR2 YENEEA. Between the trimmed V and J ends, which lost 4 bases and 3 bases, there was a span of 9 bases. CDR3: CASSSGEDTEAFF. Written as DNA, the CDR3 is TGTGCCAGCAGCTCCGGGGAGGACACTGAAGCTTTCTTT.

J is TRBJ1-2 and V is TRBV19; maybe TRBD1 (5 bases). There are 14 residues in the CDR3. Germline loops: CDR1 LNHDA, CDR2 SQIVND (reference sequence). V was pared by 0 bases and J by 5 bases, with 10 bases between. The CDR3 region has the DNA TGTGCCAGTAGTATAGAGGAGGGGCTGTATGGCTACACCTTC. Protein product: CASSIEEGLYGYTF. Based on the CDR3 plus reference TRBV19 and TRBJ1-2, the full variable domain is DGGITQSPKYLFRKEGQNVTLSCEQNLNHDAMYWYRQDPGQGLRLIYYSQIVNDFQKGDIAEGYSVSREKKESFPLTVTSAQKNPTAFYLCASSIEEGLYGYTFGSGTRLTVV.

V gene TRBV10-3 combines with J gene TRBJ1-1; TRBD1 is a possible D gene (6 bases). CDR3 size: 16 residues. V lost 7 bases and J lost 5, with 23 bases in between. Per the germline V gene, CDR1 is ENHRY and CDR2 is SYGVKD. The CDR3 region is CAITESLQGLKTEAFF. In DNA form, the CDR3 reads TGTGCCATCACCGAATCCCTGCAGGGGCTAAAAACTGAAGCTTTCTTT.

V gene TRBV9 combines with J gene TRBJ2-2, with 7 nucleotides matching TRBD2. CDR1 and CDR2 (germline): SGDLS, YYNGEE. Germline trimming cut 4 bases from V and 4 bases from J; bases unmatched to any gene: 10. CDR3 length: 16 amino acids. The CDR3, as DNA: TGTGCCAGCAGCCGGTCAACTAGCGAACGCACCGGGGAGCTGTTTTTT. It is translated as CASSRSTSERTGELFF.

The chain carries TRBV7-9 and TRBJ2-3; no clear D. CDR1 is SEHNR, CDR2 FQNEAQ, per germline (reference sequence). The V and J ends lost 4 bases and 4 bases respectively, with 9 bases between them. The CDR3 is made up of 13 amino acids. Here the CDR3 reads CASSSELPDTQYF. The CDR3 bases are TGTGCCAGCAGCTCAGAGCTCCCAGATACGCAGTATTTT.

This sequence joins TRBV7-9 and TRBJ1-3; possibly TRBD1 for D (6 bases). Germline lookup yields CDR1 SEHNR and CDR2 FQNEAQ (reference sequence). This CDR3 has 14 amino acids. The V end lost 4 bases, the J end lost 3 bases, and 10 bases lay between the germline ends. The CDR3 here is CASSSDRSGNTIYF. CDR3 nucleotides: TGTGCCAGCAGCTCCGACAGGAGTGGAAACACCATATATTTT.

J is TRBJ2-5 and V is TRBV14, with D uncertain. The V end lost 3 bases, the J end lost 5 bases, and 16 bases lay between the germline ends. CDR1 SGHDN and CDR2 FVKESK come from the germline V gene. The CDR3 totals 15 residues. CDR3 residues: CASSQTPWGWETQYF. CDR3 nucleotide sequence: TGTGCCAGCAGCCAGACCCCCTGGGGTTGGGAGACCCAGTACTTC.

The chain couples TRBV28 to TRBJ2-7; weak D call: TRBD1 (6 bases). The ends were cut back, 1 base at V and 6 bases at J, with 16 bases in the middle. The CDR3 loop spans 15 amino acids. The germline V gene has CDR1 MDHEN and CDR2 SYDVKM. CDR3 in amino acids: CASSLFQGRWGEQYF. Here the CDR3 DNA reads TGTGCCAGCAGTTTATTCCAGGGGCGGTGGGGCGAGCAGTACTTC. The complete variable domain, with remaining parts taken from reference TRBV28 and TRBJ2-7, reads DVKVTQSSRYLVKRTGEKVFLECVQDMDHENMFWYRQDPGLGLRLIYFSYDVKMKEKGDIPEGYSVSREKKERFSLILESASTNQTSMYLCASSLFQGRWGEQYFGPGTRLTVT.

The chain couples TRBV28 to TRBJ2-7; 7 bases are shared with TRBD2. The CDR3 sequence is 17 residues long. The germline gives CDR1 MDHEN, CDR2 SYDVKM. Unmatched junction bases numbered 14, after V lost 3 bases and J lost 3 bases. The CDR3 nucleotides are TGTGCCAGCAGTTTTTTAGCGGGCCCCGGGGTGCTCTACGAGCAGTACTTC. Its protein is CASSFLAGPGVLYEQYF.

The CDR3 loop reads CASSSEGPQMGTEAFF. The CDR3 bases are TGTGCCAGCAGTTCAGAGGGCCCCCAAATGGGCACTGAAGCTTTCTTT. The V call is TRBV7-6, the J call TRBJ1-1, with D hard to call. The CDR3 has 16 amino acids. The germline V and J ends were trimmed by 6 bases and 4 bases, with 21 bases remaining between them. In germline, CDR1 is SGHVS, CDR2 FNYEAQ.

This clone appeared once. The chain recombines TRBV4-2 with TRBJ2-3; D is unclear. This CDR3 contains 16 residues. CDR1 is LGHNA and CDR2 is YNFKEQ in the germline V gene. Trimming removed 1 base at V and 0 bases at J, with 11 bases between. This CDR3 is CASSQGVVGSTDTQYF. The CDR3 DNA is TGTGCCAGCAGCCAAGGGGTGGTGGGGAGCACAGATACGCAGTATTTT.